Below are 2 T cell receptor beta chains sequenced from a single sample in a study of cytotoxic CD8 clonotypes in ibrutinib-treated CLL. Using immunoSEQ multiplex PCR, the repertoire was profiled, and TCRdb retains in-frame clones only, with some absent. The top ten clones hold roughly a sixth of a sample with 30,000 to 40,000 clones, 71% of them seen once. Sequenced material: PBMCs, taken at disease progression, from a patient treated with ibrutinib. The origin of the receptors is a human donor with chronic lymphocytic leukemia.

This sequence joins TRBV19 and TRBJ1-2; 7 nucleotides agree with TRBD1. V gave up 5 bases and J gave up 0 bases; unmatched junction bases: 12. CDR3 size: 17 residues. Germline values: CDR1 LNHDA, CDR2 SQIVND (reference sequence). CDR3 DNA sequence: TGTGCCAGTAGTTGGAGGGACAGTAGTCGATCTAACTATGGCTACACCTTC. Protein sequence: CASSWRDSSRSNYGYTF.

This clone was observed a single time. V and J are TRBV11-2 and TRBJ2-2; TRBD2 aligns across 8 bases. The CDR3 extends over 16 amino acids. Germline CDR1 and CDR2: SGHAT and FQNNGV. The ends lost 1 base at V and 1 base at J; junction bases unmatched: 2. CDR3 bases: TGTGCCAGCAGCTTAGGTAGCGGGGAGAACACCGGGGAGCTGTTTTTT. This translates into CASSLGSGENTGELFF. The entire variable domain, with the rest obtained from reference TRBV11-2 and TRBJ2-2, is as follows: EAGVAQSPRYKIIEKRQSVAFWCNPISGHATLYWYQQILGQGPKLLIQFQNNGVVDDSQLPKDRFSAERLKGVDSTLKIQPAKLEDSAVYLCASSLGSGENTGELFFGEGSRLTVL.